A selection of T cell receptor beta chains follows, all from one sample in a study of response to subunit inactivated influenza vaccine. From the RT-PCR reads, TCRdb called clonotypes with MiXCR, one entry per CDR3 protein. This repertoire shows roughly 700,000 distinct CDR3 sequences, 15% to 18% found once; its top ten account for 11%. Source: PBMCs from blood, taken 11 to 12 days after vaccination. The receptors come from a man aged 50 or older who received an inactivated influenza vaccine. CDR3s include the opening cysteine and the closing phenylalanine or tryptophan. D genes are given only for firm matches. Size is stated for part of the rows, as once, few or many counts, or as a class when the clone is expanded.

d_gene	v_gene	j_gene	abundance	CDR3nt	CDR3aa
NA	TRBV28	TRBJ2-5	few	TGTGCCAGCAGTTTTGGACTCAGACAAGAGACCCAGTACTTC	CASSFGLRQETQYF
NA	TRBV4-1	TRBJ1-2	NA	TGCGCCAGCAGCCAAGATTGGCTTCTGGACTATGGCTACACCTTC	CASSQDWLLDYGYTF
NA	TRBV4-2	TRBJ2-3	few	TGTGCCAGCAGCCAAGATAATGTCGGGGGGCAGTATTTT	CASSQDNVGGQYF
NA	TRBV4-3	TRBJ2-2	NA	TGCGCCAGCAGCCCCAATAGTGGGTCGAACACCGGGGAGCTGTTTTTT	CASSPNSGSNTGELFF
TRBD2	TRBV3-1	TRBJ2-1	NA	TGTGCCAGCAGAAAAAACGGGGGGGGGTACAATGAGCAGTTCTTC	CASRKNGGGYNEQFF
NA	TRBV29-1	TRBJ1-1	many	TGCAGCGCATTACGGGTAACGAACACTGAAGCTTTCTTT	CSALRVTNTEAFF
TRBD1	TRBV10-3	TRBJ2-5	many	TGTGCCATCAAGATGACAGGGTCCCAAGAGACCCAGTACTTC	CAIKMTGSQETQYF
NA	TRBV2	TRBJ2-7	few	TGTGCCAGCAGTGTCGCAGCCTACGAGCAGTACTTC	CASSVAAYEQYF
NA	TRBV29-1	TRBJ1-2	NA	TGCAGCGTCAGACAGACAGGAGATTATGGCTACACCTTC	CSVRQTGDYGYTF
NA	TRBV29-1	TRBJ1-3	NA	TGCAGCGCCGGAGGGACAGGAAACACCATATATTTT	CSAGGTGNTIYF
NA	TRBV5-1	TRBJ2-4	many	TGCGCCAGCAGCTTGCGGACAGATGGGCTGGGCATTCAGTACTTC	CASSLRTDGLGIQYF
NA	TRBV7-2	TRBJ1-1	few	TGTGCCAGCAGCCTGACGGCTATGGCTTTCTTT	CASSLTAMAFF
NA	TRBV3-1	TRBJ2-7	NA	TGTGCCAGCAGCCCTACCCCGGGGCACAGTAAATACGAGCAGTACTTC	CASSPTPGHSKYEQYF
TRBD1	TRBV20-1	TRBJ1-4	few	TGCAGTGCCCGACAGGGAAGGGAAAAACTGTTTTTT	CSARQGREKLFF
TRBD2	TRBV6-4	TRBJ2-1	NA	TGTGCCAGCAGTAAGACTAGCGGGTCCCACAATGAGCAGTTCTTC	CASSKTSGSHNEQFF
NA	TRBV7-2	TRBJ2-3	NA	TGTGCCAGCAGCTTTTTTGGGGCCCCAGATACGCAGTATTTT	CASSFFGAPDTQYF
TRBD2	TRBV2	TRBJ2-5	few	TGTGCCAGCAGTGGCCCCAGGGGTAGCGGGGGGTTCCAAGAGACCCAGTACTTC	CASSGPRGSGGFQETQYF
NA	TRBV3-1	TRBJ1-3	NA	TGTGCCAGCAGCCCCGGAGACAGCAGCGTGGCCATATATTTT	CASSPGDSSVAIYF
NA	TRBV27	TRBJ2-5	NA	TGTGCCAGCAGCCATATCGTTTCGGAGACCCAGTACTTC	CASSHIVSETQYF
TRBD1	TRBV4-2	TRBJ1-2	many	TGTGCCAGCAGCCACCCTCAGGGGGATGAAGGCTACACCTTC	CASSHPQGDEGYTF
NA	TRBV6-5	TRBJ2-5	many	TGTGCCAGCAGTTACTCCCCACCTGGGACATTTGAGACCCAGTACTTC	CASSYSPPGTFETQYF
TRBD1	TRBV18	TRBJ2-1	NA	TGTGCCAGCTCACCACCCCGGACAGGAGGATACAATGAGCAGTTCTTC	CASSPPRTGGYNEQFF
NA	TRBV28	TRBJ2-7	many	TGTGCCAGTGGCTTATTGTCCTACGAGCAGTACTTC	CASGLLSYEQYF
NA	TRBV7-8	TRBJ2-5	few	TGTGCCAGCAGCTTTCGGGGAACGGAGACCCAGTACTTC	CASSFRGTETQYF
NA	TRBV7-8	TRBJ1-3	few	TGTGCCAGCAGCCCGCCTGCAAACACCATATATTTT	CASSPPANTIYF
NA	TRBV6-5	TRBJ2-1	many	TGTGCCAGCAGTTCCCTGGCGGGGGAGCAGTTCTTC	CASSSLAGEQFF
TRBD1	TRBV5-1	TRBJ2-3	NA	TGCGCCAGCAGCCAAGACAGGGCGAACACAGATACGCAGTATTTT	CASSQDRANTDTQYF
TRBD2	TRBV9	TRBJ2-5	NA	TGTGCCAGCAGCGTAGCTACGAGTAGCGGGGAGAACCAAGAGACCCAGTACTTC	CASSVATSSGENQETQYF
NA	TRBV15	TRBJ2-5	few	TGTGCCACCAGCAGAGATGCAGGGGTTGGGGAGACCCAGTACTTC	CATSRDAGVGETQYF
NA	TRBV18	TRBJ2-7	NA	TGTGCCAGCTCACGTAAAAGCTCAGCAGGATTAAGCTCCTACGAGCAGTACTTC	CASSRKSSAGLSSYEQYF
NA	TRBV20-1	TRBJ1-4	few	TGCAGTGCTAGAGATGGGCAGGGGATTCGAGAAAAACTGTTTTTT	CSARDGQGIREKLFF
NA	TRBV24-1	TRBJ2-2	few	TGTGCCACCAGTGATGAAGGGGTCACCGGGGAGCTGTTTTTT	CATSDEGVTGELFF
TRBD2	TRBV20-1	TRBJ2-5	few	TGCAGCTCGGAGCGGGGGGAGACCCAGTACTTC	CSSERGETQYF
NA	TRBV20-1	TRBJ1-5	NA	TGCAGTGCTAGAGATCTTAGTGGTGGGGATCAGCCCCAGCATTTT	CSARDLSGGDQPQHF
NA	TRBV29-1	TRBJ2-1	NA	TGCAGCGTCGAATGGCAGGGGGGGGACGATGAGCAGTTCTTC	CSVEWQGGDDEQFF
NA	TRBV7-2	TRBJ1-5	many	TGTGCCAGCAGCTATTTTCAGGGGAATCAGCCCCAGCATTTT	CASSYFQGNQPQHF
TRBD1	TRBV6-2/TRBV6-3	TRBJ1-1	few	TGTGCCAGCACCTTGTCGAACAGGGGTACTGAAGCTTTCTTT	CASTLSNRGTEAFF
TRBD2	TRBV20-1	TRBJ2-7	few	TGCAGTGCTAGAGATCCCCTTGCGGGAGTGCATGAGCAGTACTTC	CSARDPLAGVHEQYF
TRBD2	TRBV24-1	TRBJ2-1	many	TGTGCCACCAGTGATCCAACTAGCGGGGGTTGGAATGAGCAGTTCTTC	CATSDPTSGGWNEQFF
NA	TRBV6-5	TRBJ1-2	NA	TGTGCCAGCAGTTACAAGATCCGGGCCTATGGCTACACCTTC	CASSYKIRAYGYTF
NA	TRBV7-6	TRBJ1-1	many	TGTGCCAGCAGCTCGCCTAACACTGAAGCTTTCTTT	CASSSPNTEAFF
TRBD2	TRBV6-2/TRBV6-3	TRBJ2-3	few	TGTGCCAGCAGTTACTCGAAACGGACTAGCGGCACAGATACGCAGTATTTT	CASSYSKRTSGTDTQYF
NA	TRBV27	TRBJ2-5	few	TGTGCCAGCCGGGACCCCTTCGAAGAGACCCAGTACTTC	CASRDPFEETQYF
TRBD1	TRBV3-1	TRBJ2-7	few	TGTGCCAGCAGCCGGGGACAGGGGGCCACCTACGAGCAGTACTTC	CASSRGQGATYEQYF
NA	TRBV28	TRBJ2-5	few	TGTGCCAGCAGTTCCGGAGGGGGTTTGCAAGAGACCCAGTACTTC	CASSSGGGLQETQYF
NA	TRBV5-1	TRBJ2-1	many	TGCGCCAGCAGCTTGGGGGGGCTAGCGGCCTACAATGAGCAGTTCTTC	CASSLGGLAAYNEQFF
TRBD2	TRBV27	TRBJ2-3	NA	TGTGCCAGCAGCAAGACTAGCGGGGGGTACACAGATACGCAGTATTTT	CASSKTSGGYTDTQYF